Following are 9 T cell receptor beta chains from one sample sequenced in a study of T cells in Graves' hyperthyroidism and ophthalmopathy. Amplified TCR beta CDR3 regions came from RNA transcripts. Using the HTBI primer set, a first-round RT-PCR was run on the TCR CDR3. TCRdb analysed the multiplex PCR reads with MiXCR anew, one entry per CDR3 protein. The data show about 560,000 distinct CDR3 sequences, around 15% seen once. Sequenced material: blood. These receptor sequences come from a woman younger than 35 with Graves' hyperthyroidism.

This clonotype was observed many times. The CDR3 DNA reads as TGTGCCAGCACGTGGCGCACTGATACGGAAGCTTTCTTT. Translation gives CASTWRTDTEAFF. The genes are TRBV6-1 and TRBJ1-1; no reliable D call. Per germline, CDR1 MNHNS and CDR2 SASEGT. This CDR3 has 13 amino acids. The V end was cut by 7 bases, the J end by 8 bases, with 17 bases between.

The rearrangement uses TRBV6-5 and TRBJ1-6; the D is unclear. From germline, CDR1 is MNHEY and CDR2 SVGAGI. CDR3 length equals 14 residues. With 0 bases removed from V and 7 bases from J, the gap between germline ends came to 7 bases. The CDR3 region is CASSYSVGNSPLHF. The DNA of the CDR3 is TGTGCCAGCAGTTACTCGGTTGGGAATTCACCCCTCCACTTT.

This clonotype was counted at least ten times. The chain is built from TRBV5-1 and TRBJ2-1, with D perhaps assigned TRBD1 or TRBD2 (5 bases each). Germline CDR1 is SGHRS and CDR2 is YFSETQ. Trimming stripped 4 bases from V and 0 bases from J, with 14 bases between. The CDR3 sequence is 16 residues long. The DNA for the CDR3 is TGCGCCAGCAGCCTGGGACCCTTGCTCTCCTACAATGAGCAGTTCTTC. Translation gives CASSLGPLLSYNEQFF.

J is TRBJ1-2 and V is TRBV18, with 7 bases fitting TRBD1. The CDR3 loop spans 14 amino acids. Unmatched junction bases numbered 8, after V lost 4 bases and J lost 6 bases. Germline assignment: CDR1 KGHSH and CDR2 LQKENI. In DNA, the CDR3 is TGTGCCAGCTCACAGGGGGCAAGGAGGAATGGCTACACCTTC. Encoded protein: CASSQGARRNGYTF.

This clonotype was seen a few times. The chain recombines TRBV7-2 with TRBJ1-5; D perhaps matches TRBD1 (5 bases). This CDR3 region has 16 residues. Germline-derived CDR1 and CDR2 are SGHTA and FQGNSA. Trimming cost V 1 base and J 3 bases, with 13 bases left between them. The CDR3 DNA sequence: TGTGCCAGCAGCTTAGGGCTCAGGGATTCCAATCAGCCCCAGCATTTT. It specifies CASSLGLRDSNQPQHF.

This clonotype was detected a few times. The chain joins TRBV2 to TRBJ2-2; the match to TRBD2 covers 9 bases. V was pared by 3 bases and J by 3 bases, with 2 bases of the junction left unmatched. Germline V lookup: CDR1 SNHLY, CDR2 FYNNEI. This CDR3 has 15 amino acids. The CDR3, as DNA: TGTGCCAGCAGTGAGGGCGGGGGGGACACCGGGGAGCTGTTTTTT. It encodes CASSEGGGDTGELFF. Complete variable domain (other parts from reference TRBV2 and TRBJ2-2): EPEVTQTPSHQVTQMGQEVILRCVPISNHLYFYWYRQILGQKVEFLVSFYNNEISEKSEIFDDQFSVERPDGSNFTLKIRSTKLEDSAMYFCASSEGGGDTGELFFGEGSRLTVL.

This clonotype was seen repeatedly, ten times or more. The V call is TRBV6-1, the J call TRBJ2-3, with no clear D. There are 14 residues in the CDR3. With 6 bases removed from V and 2 bases from J, the gap between germline ends came to 12 bases. Germline V gene sequence: CDR1 MNHNS, CDR2 SASEGT. The CDR3 sequence is CASRDGAITDTQYF. DNA for the CDR3: TGTGCCAGCAGGGACGGCGCAATCACAGATACGCAGTATTTT.

The gene calls are TRBV5-6 and TRBJ2-6, with D uncertain. This CDR3 is built from 17 residues. CDR1 and CDR2 from the germline V gene are SGHDT and YYEEEE. Trimming stripped 4 bases from V and 0 bases from J, with 14 bases between. CDR3: CASSLRTLSSGANVLTF. The CDR3, as DNA: TGTGCCAGCAGCCTACGGACGCTAAGCTCTGGGGCCAACGTCCTGACTTTC. Full variable domain (remainder filled in from reference TRBV5-6 and TRBJ2-6): DAGVTQSPTHLIKTRGQQVTLRCSPKSGHDTVSWYQQALGQGPQFIFQYYEEEERQRGNFPDRFSGHQFPNYSSELNVNALLLGDSALYLCASSLRTLSSGANVLTFGAGSRLTVL.

This clonotype has a handful of counts. The chain joins TRBV12-3 or TRBV12-4 to TRBJ2-7; unclear D gene. The V gene lost 3 bases and the J gene lost 4 bases, with 10 bases spanning the gap. This CDR3 spans 13 amino acids. Written as DNA, the CDR3 is TGTGCCAGCAGTTTGGGGTTCGAATACGAGCAGTACTTC. Translating it yields CASSLGFEYEQYF.